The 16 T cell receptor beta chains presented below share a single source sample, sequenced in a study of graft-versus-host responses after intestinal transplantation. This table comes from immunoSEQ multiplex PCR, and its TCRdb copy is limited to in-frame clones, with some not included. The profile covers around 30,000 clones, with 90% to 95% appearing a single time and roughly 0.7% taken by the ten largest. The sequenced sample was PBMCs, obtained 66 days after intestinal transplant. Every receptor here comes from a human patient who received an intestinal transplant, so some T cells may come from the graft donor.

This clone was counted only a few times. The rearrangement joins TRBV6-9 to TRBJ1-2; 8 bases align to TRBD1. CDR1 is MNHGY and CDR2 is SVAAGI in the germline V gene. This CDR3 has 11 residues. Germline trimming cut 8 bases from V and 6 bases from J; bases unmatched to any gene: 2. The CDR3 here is CASQGADGYTF. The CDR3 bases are TGTGCCAGCCAGGGGGCGGATGGCTACACCTTC.

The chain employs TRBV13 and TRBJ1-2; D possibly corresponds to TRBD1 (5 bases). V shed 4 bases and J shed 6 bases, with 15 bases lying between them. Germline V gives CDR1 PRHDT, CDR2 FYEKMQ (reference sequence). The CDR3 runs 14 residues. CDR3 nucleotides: TGTGCCAGCAGCTCCCGGTTCACGGGGGATGGCTACACCTTC. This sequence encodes CASSSRFTGDGYTF.

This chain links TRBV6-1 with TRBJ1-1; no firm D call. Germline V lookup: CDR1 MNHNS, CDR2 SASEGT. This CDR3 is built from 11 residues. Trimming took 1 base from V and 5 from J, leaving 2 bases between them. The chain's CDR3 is CASSEGTEAFF. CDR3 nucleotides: TGTGCCAGCAGTGAAGGGACTGAAGCTTTCTTT.

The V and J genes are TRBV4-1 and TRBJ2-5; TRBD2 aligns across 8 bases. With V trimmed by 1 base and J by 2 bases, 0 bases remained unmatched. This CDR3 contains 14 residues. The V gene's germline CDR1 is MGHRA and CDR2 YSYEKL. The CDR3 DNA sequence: TGCGCCAGCAGCCAAGGCGGGGGGCAAGAGACCCAGTACTTC. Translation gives CASSQGGGQETQYF.

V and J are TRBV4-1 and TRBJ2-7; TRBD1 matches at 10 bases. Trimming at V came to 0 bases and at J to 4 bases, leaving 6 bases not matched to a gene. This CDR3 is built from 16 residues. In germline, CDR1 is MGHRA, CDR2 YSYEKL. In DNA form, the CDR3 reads TGCGCCAGCAGCCAAGATACTCGGACAGGGGGGTACGAGCAGTACTTC. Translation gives CASSQDTRTGGYEQYF.

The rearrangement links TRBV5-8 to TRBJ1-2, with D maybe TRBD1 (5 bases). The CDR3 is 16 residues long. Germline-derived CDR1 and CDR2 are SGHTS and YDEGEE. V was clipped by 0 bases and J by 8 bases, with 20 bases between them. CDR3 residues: CASSLANGQGAHGYTF. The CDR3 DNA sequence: TGTGCCAGCAGCTTGGCAAATGGGCAGGGCGCACACGGCTACACCTTC.

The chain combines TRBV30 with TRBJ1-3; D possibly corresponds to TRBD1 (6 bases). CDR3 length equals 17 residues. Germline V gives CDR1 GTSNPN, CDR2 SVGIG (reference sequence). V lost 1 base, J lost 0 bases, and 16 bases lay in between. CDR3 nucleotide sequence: TGTGCCTGGAGTGGCGGACAGCATTTAAACTCTGGAAACACCATATATTTT. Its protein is CAWSGGQHLNSGNTIYF.

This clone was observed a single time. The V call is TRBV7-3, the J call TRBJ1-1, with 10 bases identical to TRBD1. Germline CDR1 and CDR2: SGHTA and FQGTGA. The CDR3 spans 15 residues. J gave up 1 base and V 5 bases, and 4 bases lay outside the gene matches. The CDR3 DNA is TGTGCCAGCAGCCCCGGGACAGGGGCGAACACTGAAGCTTTCTTT. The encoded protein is CASSPGTGANTEAFF.

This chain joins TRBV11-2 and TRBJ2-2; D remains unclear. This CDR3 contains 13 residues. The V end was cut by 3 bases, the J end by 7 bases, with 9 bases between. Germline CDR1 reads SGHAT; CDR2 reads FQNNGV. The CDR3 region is CASSLGRDGELFF. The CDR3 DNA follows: TGTGCCAGCAGCTTGGGCCGTGACGGGGAGCTGTTTTTT.

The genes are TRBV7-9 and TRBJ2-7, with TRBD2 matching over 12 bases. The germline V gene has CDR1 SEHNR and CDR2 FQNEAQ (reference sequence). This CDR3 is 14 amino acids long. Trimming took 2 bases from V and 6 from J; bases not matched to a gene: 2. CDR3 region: CASSLLAGGGEQYF. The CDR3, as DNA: TGTGCCAGCAGCTTACTAGCGGGAGGGGGCGAGCAGTACTTC.

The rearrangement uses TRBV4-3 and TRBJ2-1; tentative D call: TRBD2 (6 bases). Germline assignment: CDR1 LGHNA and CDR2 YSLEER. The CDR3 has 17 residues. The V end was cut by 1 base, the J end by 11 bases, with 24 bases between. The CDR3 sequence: CASSQGRAGFSANKQFF. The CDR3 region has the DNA TGCGCCAGCAGCCAAGGGAGGGCGGGGTTTTCAGCAAACAAGCAGTTCTTC.

The CDR3, as DNA: TGTGCCAGCAGCTTCGGGGACAATGAGCAGTTCTTC. The encoded protein is CASSFGDNEQFF. This chain links TRBV11-3 with TRBJ2-1; D perhaps matches TRBD2 (5 bases). Germline V gives CDR1 SGHNT, CDR2 YENEEA. CDR3 length: 12 residues. V was clipped by 3 bases and J by 5 bases, with 5 bases between them. The entire variable domain, with the rest obtained from reference TRBV11-3 and TRBJ2-1, is as follows: EAGVVQSPRYKIIEKKQPVAFWCNPISGHNTLYWYLQNLGQGPELLIRYENEEAVDDSQLPKDRFSAERLKGVDSTLKIQPAELGDSAVYLCASSFGDNEQFFGPGTRLTVL.

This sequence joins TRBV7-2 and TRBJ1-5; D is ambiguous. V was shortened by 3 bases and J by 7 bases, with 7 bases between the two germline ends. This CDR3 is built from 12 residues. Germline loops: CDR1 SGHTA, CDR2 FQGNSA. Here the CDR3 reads CASSLLGQPQHF. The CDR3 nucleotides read TGTGCCAGCAGCTTGCTTGGGCAGCCCCAGCATTTT.

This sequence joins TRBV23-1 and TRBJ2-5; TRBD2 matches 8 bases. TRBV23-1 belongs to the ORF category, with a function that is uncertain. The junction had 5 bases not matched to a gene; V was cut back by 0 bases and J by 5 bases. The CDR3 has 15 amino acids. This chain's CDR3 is CASSQSGREGETQYF. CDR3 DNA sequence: TGCGCCAGCAGTCAATCCGGCCGGGAGGGGGAGACCCAGTACTTC.

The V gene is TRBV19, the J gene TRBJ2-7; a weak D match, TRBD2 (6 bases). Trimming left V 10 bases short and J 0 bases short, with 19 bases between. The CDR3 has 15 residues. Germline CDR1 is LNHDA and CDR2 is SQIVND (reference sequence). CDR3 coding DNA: TGTGCCACGAGCCGCAAGGGAGGCGTCTCCTACGAGCAGTACTTC. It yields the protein CATSRKGGVSYEQYF.

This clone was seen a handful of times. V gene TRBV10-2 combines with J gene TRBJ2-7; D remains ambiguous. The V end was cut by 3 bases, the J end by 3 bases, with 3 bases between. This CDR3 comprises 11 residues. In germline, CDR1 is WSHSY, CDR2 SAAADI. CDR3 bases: TGCGCCAGCAGTGACTACTACGAGCAGTACTTC. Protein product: CASSDYYEQYF.